This TCR beta chain was sequenced in a study of cytomegalovirus exposure and HLA in healthy donors. General observations from the study: Researchers had no immune exposure information except CMV serostatus available. The CMV antigen specificity of a few CMV-associated chains was confirmed through in vitro analysis. The authors reported that TCR beta sequences could predict HLA-A and HLA-B alleles. These predictions were accurate for most subjects in the first cohort. By a later analysis, the bulk of CMV-associated TCR beta chains appeared HLA-restricted.

The primer mix had 60 Vbeta and 13 Jbeta primers. Sequenced by immunoSEQ multiplex PCR; TCRdb stores in-frame clones only, minus some. The table shows 85,000 to 100,000 clones, with roughly 83% occurring only once. On this clone itself: Its antigen is unidentified.

The CDR3 contains 16 residues. With 0 bases clipped from V and 4 bases from J, the junction kept 6 bases outside the gene matches. Germline values: CDR1 SGHNT, CDR2 YYREEE (reference sequence). V usage is TRBV5-4 and J usage is TRBJ2-2; TRBD2 aligns across 7 bases. The sequenced sample was PBMCs. The sequence came from a male donor in good health and CMV-seropositive. In DNA, the CDR3 is TGTGCCAGCAGCTTGGGGCGGGGGATTCGCACCGGGGAGCTGTTTTTT. Its protein product is CASSLGRGIRTGELFF.